This passage covers 16 T cell receptor beta chains from one sample sequenced in a study of T cells expressing NK-cell markers. TCRdb reanalyzed the 5' RACE reads and collapses them to one entry per CDR3 protein, without DNA. The sample features about 15,000 distinct CDR3 sequences, with 59% in its top ten. Sequenced sample: blood T cells: a sorted CD56 or NKG2C T cell subset, CD4+ or CD8+ T cells, or bulk PBMC T cells (not recorded which). The receptors originated from a man between 18 and 69 years old in good health.

The gene calls are TRBV14 and TRBJ2-7. The CDR3 is 14 residues long. Germline lookup yields CDR1 SGHDN and CDR2 FVKESK. The chain's CDR3 is CASSLYRESYEQYF.

The chain is built from TRBV19 and TRBJ2-1. In germline, CDR1 is LNHDA, CDR2 SQIVND (reference sequence). The CDR3 runs to 16 residues. The chain's CDR3 is CASSIDRRRAYNEQFF.

The V gene is TRBV7-9, the J gene TRBJ2-1; with no DNA, the TCRdb D assignment of TRBD1 cannot be verified. The CDR3 totals 16 residues. The germline V gene has CDR1 SEHNR and CDR2 FQNEAQ (reference sequence). This CDR3 reads CASQGDRGHSYNEQFF.

The chain couples TRBV27 to TRBJ1-6; TCRdb returns TRBD1, unconfirmable since there is no DNA. CDR1 MNHEY and CDR2 SMNVEV come from the germline V gene (reference sequence). The CDR3 spans 15 residues. CDR3 sequence: CASSQPRSPNSPLHF.

This chain connects TRBV4-2 to TRBJ2-1. Germline CDR1 is LGHNA and CDR2 is YNFKEQ. This CDR3 comprises 11 residues. This chain's CDR3 is CASSQVGEQFF.

The rearrangement uses TRBV20-1 and TRBJ1-4; the TCRdb call, TRBD1, lacks DNA for checking. CDR1 and CDR2 (germline): DFQATT, SNEGSKA (reference sequence). The CDR3 sequence is 14 residues long. The chain's CDR3 is CSATQGEIGEKLFF.

The chain combines TRBV5-1 with TRBJ2-2; TCRdb's D gene call, TRBD1, goes unchecked for lack of DNA. Per the germline V gene, CDR1 is SGHRS and CDR2 is YFSETQ. The CDR3 is 16 amino acids. CDR3 amino acids: CASRLHPDRAGGELFF.

The chain carries TRBV20-1 and TRBJ2-7; there is no DNA to check the TCRdb D call of TRBD1. The germline gives CDR1 DFQATT, CDR2 SNEGSKA (reference sequence). The CDR3 is 15 residues long. CDR3 amino acids: CSADRPGTGRDEQYF.

V gene TRBV10-3 combines with J gene TRBJ1-5; TCRdb calls TRBD1, which cannot be checked without DNA. In germline, CDR1 is ENHRY, CDR2 SYGVKD. The CDR3 consists of 14 residues. CDR3 loop: CAINPTVSNQPQHF.

The V call is TRBV4-2, the J call TRBJ1-1. The length of the CDR3 is 16 residues. Germline V gene lookup returns CDR1 LGHNA and CDR2 YNFKEQ. CDR3 region: CASSQVRHNLNTEAFF.

The chain links TRBV6-1 to TRBJ1-6; TCRdb picks TRBD1, but there is no DNA to check that call. CDR1 and CDR2 from the germline V gene are MNHNS and SASEGT. The CDR3 length is 15 residues. CDR3 protein: CASREQGSYNSPLHF.

V and J are TRBV27 and TRBJ2-7; without DNA, the TCRdb call of TRBD1 cannot be checked. CDR1 and CDR2 from the germline V gene are MNHEY and SMNVEV (reference sequence). The CDR3 contains 14 residues. The CDR3 here is CASSPTLLSHEQYF.

The V call is TRBV29-1, the J call TRBJ2-3; TCRdb's assignment of TRBD2 cannot be checked, as there is no DNA. CDR1 and CDR2 (germline): SQVTM, ANQGSEA. The CDR3 contains 17 residues. The chain's CDR3 is CSVNPGLADIWGDTQYF.

This rearrangement joins TRBV5-1 to TRBJ2-3; lacking DNA, the TRBD1 call made by TCRdb goes unchecked. Germline loops: CDR1 SGHRS, CDR2 YFSETQ. The CDR3 consists of 15 residues. The chain's CDR3 is CASSLAGGWTDTQYF.

The rearrangement joins TRBV12-3 or TRBV12-4 to TRBJ2-5. The CDR3 is 14 residues long. CDR3 in amino acids: CASSFAAFGKTQYF.

The V gene is TRBV28, the J gene TRBJ2-7; there is no DNA to check the TCRdb D call of TRBD2. The CDR3 covers 13 residues. Per germline, CDR1 MDHEN and CDR2 SYDVKM. This chain's CDR3 is CASSLAGGIEQYF.